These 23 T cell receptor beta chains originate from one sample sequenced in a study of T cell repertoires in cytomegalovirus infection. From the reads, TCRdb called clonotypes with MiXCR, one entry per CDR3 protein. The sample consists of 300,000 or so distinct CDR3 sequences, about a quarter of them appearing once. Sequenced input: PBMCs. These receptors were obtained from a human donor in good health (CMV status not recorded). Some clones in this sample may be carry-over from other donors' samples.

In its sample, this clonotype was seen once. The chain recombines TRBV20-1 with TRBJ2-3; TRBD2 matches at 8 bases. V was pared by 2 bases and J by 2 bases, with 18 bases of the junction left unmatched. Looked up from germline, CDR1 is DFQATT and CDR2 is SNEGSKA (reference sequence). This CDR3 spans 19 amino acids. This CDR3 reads CSARPLAAGGRVVTDTQYF. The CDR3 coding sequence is TGCAGTGCTAGACCCCTTGCTGCGGGGGGCCGGGTCGTCACAGATACGCAGTATTTT.

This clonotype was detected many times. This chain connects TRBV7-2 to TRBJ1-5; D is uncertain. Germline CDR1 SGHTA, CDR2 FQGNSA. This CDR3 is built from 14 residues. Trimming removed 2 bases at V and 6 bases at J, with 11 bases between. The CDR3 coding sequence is TGTGCCAGCAGCTTAATCCGCTCTGGTCAGCCCCAGCATTTT. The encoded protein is CASSLIRSGQPQHF.

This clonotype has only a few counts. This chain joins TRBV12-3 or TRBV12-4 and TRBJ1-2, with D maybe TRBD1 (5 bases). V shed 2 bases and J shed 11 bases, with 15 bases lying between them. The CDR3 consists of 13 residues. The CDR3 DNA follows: TGTGCCAGCAGTTTAAGGTCAGGGATTCGATACACCTTC. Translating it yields CASSLRSGIRYTF.

As DNA, the CDR3 is TGTGCCAGCAGCTCCCAGGGGGCGTGGGATTCACCCCTCCACTTT. This sequence encodes CASSSQGAWDSPLHF. The chain links TRBV28 to TRBJ1-6, with 8 nucleotides matching TRBD1. With 6 bases clipped from V and 8 bases from J, the junction kept 9 bases outside the gene matches. CDR1 is MDHEN, CDR2 SYDVKM, per germline. This CDR3 has 15 residues.

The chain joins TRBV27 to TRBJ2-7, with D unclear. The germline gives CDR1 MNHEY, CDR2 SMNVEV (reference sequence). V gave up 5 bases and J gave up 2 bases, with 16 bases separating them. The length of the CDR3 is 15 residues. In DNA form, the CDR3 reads TGTGCCAGCAGTCACCCGCCCCCAGGACCCTACGAGCAGTACTTC. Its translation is CASSHPPPGPYEQYF.

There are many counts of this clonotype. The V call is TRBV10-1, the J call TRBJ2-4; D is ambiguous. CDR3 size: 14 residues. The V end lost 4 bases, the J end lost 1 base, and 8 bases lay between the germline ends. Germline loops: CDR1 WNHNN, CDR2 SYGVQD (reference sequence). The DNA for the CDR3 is TGCGCCAGCAGTGCAGGACGGGCCAAAAACATTCAGTACTTC. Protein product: CASSAGRAKNIQYF.

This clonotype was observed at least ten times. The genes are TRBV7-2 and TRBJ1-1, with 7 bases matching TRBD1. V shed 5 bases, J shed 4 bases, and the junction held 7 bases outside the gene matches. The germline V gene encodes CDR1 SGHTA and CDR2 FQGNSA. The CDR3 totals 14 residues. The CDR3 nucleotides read TGTGCCAGCAGCCCCCGGACAGGCTTCACTGAAGCTTTCTTT. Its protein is CASSPRTGFTEAFF.

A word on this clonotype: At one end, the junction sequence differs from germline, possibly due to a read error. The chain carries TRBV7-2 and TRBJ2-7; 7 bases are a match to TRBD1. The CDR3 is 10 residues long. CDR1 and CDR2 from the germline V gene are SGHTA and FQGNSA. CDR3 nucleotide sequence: TGTGCCAGCAGCTTGACCCAGGGGGTCTTC. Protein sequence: CASSLTQGVF.

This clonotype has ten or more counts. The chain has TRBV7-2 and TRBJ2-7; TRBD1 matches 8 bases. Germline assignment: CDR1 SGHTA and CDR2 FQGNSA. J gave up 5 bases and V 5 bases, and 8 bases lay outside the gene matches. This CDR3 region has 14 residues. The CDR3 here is CASSPRTGPNEQYF. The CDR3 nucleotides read TGTGCCAGCAGCCCCCGGACAGGGCCCAACGAGCAGTACTTC.

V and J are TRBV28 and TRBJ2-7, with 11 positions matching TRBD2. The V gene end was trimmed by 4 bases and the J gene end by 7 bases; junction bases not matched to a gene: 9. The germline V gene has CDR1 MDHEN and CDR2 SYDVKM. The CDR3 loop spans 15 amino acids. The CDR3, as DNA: TGTGCCAGCAGTTCTTTAGCGGGAGGGCCAAGGGAGCAGTACTTC. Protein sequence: CASSSLAGGPREQYF.

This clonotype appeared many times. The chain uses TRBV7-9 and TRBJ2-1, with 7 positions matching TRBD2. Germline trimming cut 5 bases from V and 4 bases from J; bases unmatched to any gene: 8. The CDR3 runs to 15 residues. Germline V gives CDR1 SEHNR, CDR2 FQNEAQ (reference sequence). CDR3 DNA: TGTGCCAGCAGCCAGGGAGCGGGGAAATACAATGAGCAGTTCTTC. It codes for CASSQGAGKYNEQFF.

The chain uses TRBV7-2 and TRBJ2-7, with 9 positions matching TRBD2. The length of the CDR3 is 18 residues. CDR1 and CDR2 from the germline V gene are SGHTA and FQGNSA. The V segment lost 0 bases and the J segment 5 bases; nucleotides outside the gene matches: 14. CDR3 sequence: CASSLATLAGTFQNEQYF. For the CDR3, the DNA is TGTGCCAGCAGCTTAGCTACCCTAGCGGGGACGTTTCAGAACGAGCAGTACTTC.

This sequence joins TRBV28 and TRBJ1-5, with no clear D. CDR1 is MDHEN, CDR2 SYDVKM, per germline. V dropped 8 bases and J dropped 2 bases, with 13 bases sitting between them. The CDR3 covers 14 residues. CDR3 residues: CASDYERGNQPQHF. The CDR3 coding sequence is TGTGCCAGCGATTATGAGAGAGGCAATCAGCCCCAGCATTTT.

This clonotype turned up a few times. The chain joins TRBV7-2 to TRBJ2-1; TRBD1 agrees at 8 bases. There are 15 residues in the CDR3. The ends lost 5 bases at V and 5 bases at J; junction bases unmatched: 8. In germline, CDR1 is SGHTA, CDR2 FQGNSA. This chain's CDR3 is CASSTRTGSNNEQFF. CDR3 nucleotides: TGTGCCAGCAGCACAAGGACAGGGAGCAACAATGAGCAGTTCTTC.

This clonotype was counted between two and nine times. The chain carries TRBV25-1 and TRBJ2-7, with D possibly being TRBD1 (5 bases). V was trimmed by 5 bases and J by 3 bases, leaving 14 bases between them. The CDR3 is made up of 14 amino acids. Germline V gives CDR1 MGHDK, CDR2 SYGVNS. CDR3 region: CASSHSDIYYEQYF. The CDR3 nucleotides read TGTGCCAGCAGTCATTCGGACATTTACTACGAGCAGTACTTC.

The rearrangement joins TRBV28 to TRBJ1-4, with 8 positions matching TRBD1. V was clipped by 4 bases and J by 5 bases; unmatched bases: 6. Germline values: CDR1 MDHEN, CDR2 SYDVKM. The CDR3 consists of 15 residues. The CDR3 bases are TGTGCCAGCAGTTCCAGGGGGCTAGGGAATGAAAAACTGTTTTTT. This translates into CASSSRGLGNEKLFF.

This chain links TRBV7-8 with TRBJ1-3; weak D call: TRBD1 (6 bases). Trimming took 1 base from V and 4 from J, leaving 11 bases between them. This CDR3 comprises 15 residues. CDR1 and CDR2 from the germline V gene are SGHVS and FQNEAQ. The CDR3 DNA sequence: TGTGCCAGCAGCTTAGGCAGGGGCAAAGGAAACACCATATATTTT. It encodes CASSLGRGKGNTIYF.

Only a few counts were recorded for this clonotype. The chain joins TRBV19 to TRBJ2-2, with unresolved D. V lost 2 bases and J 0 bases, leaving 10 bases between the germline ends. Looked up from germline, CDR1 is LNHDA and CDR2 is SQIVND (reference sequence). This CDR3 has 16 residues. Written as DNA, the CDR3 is TGTGCCAGTAGTATATTACTCCGGGCGAACACCGGGGAGCTGTTTTTT. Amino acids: CASSILLRANTGELFF.

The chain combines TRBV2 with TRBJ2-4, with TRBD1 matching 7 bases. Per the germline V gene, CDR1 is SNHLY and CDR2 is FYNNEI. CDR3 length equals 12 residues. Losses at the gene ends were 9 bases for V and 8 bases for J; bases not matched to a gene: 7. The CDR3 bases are TGTGCCAGAGACAGGGTCGTTCACATTCAGTACTTC. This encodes CARDRVVHIQYF.

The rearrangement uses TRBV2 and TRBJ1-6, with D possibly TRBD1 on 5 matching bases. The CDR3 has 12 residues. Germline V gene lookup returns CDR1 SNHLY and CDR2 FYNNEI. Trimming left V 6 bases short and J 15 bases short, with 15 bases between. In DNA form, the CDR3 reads TGTGCCAGCAGGGCGGGCCCACAGGTCCTCCACTTT. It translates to CASRAGPQVLHF.

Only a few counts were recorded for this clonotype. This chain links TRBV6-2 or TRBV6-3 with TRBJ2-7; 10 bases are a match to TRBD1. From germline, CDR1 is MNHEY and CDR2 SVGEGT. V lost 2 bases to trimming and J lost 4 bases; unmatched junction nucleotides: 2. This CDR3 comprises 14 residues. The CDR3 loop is CASSYDRGQYEQYF. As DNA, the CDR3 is TGTGCCAGCAGTTACGACAGGGGGCAGTACGAGCAGTACTTC.

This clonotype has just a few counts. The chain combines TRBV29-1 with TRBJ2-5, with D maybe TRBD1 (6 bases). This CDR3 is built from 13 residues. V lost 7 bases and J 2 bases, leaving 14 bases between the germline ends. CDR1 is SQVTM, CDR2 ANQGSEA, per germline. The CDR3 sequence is CSALTGSQETQYF. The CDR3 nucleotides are TGCAGCGCCCTGACAGGCTCACAAGAGACCCAGTACTTC.

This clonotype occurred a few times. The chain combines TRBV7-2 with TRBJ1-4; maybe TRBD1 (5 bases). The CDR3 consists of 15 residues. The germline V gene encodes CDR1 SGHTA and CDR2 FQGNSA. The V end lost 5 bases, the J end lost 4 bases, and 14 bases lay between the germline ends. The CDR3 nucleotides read TGTGCCAGCAGCGTCACCGGGACGCTTAATGAAAAACTGTTTTTT. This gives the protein CASSVTGTLNEKLFF. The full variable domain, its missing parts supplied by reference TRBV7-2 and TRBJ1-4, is GAGVSQSPSNKVTEKGKDVELRCDPISGHTALYWYRQSLGQGLEFLIYFQGNSAPDKSGLPSDRFSAERTGGSVSTLTIQRTQQEDSAVYLCASSVTGTLNEKLFFGSGTQLSVL.